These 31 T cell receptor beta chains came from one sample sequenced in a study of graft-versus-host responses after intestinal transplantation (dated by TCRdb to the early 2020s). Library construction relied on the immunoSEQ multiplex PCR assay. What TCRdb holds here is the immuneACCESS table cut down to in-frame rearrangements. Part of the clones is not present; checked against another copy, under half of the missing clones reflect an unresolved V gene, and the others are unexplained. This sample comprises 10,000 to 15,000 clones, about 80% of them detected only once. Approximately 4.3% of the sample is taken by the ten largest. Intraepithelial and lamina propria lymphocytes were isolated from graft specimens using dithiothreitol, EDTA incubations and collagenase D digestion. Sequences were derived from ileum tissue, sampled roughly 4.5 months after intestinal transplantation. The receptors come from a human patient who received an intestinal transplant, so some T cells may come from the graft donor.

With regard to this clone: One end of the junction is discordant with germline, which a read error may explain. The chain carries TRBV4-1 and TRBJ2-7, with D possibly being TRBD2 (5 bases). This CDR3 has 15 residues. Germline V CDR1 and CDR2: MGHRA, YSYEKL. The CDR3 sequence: CASSRGLFPSDEQYF. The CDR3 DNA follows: TGCGCCAGCAGCCGCGGGCTATTTCCCTCCGACGAGCAGTACTTC.

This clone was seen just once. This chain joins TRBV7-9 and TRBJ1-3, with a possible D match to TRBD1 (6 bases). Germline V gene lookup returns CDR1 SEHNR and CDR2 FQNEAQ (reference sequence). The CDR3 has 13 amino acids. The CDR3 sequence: CADTGSFGNTIYF. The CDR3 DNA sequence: TGTGCAGACACAGGGAGTTTTGGAAACACCATATATTTT.

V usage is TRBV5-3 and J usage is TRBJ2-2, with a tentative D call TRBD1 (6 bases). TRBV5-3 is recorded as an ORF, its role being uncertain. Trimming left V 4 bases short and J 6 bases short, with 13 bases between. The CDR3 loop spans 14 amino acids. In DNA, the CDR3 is TGTGCCAGAAGCCCTGACAGGCCAGCCGGGGAGCTGTTTTTT. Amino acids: CARSPDRPAGELFF.

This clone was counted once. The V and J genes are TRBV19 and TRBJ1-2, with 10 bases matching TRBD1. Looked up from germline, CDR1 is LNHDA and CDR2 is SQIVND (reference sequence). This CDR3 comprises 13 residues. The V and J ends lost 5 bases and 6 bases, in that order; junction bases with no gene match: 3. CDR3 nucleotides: TGTGCCAGTAGTCTGGACAGGGGGGATGGCTACACCTTC. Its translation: CASSLDRGDGYTF.

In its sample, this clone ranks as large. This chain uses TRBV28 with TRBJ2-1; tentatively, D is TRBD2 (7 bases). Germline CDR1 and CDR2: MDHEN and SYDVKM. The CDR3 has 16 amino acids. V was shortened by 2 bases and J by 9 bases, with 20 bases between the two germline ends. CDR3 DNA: TGTGCCAGCAGTTTACGCCCGGGGGGCGAGAGGGGTGAGCAGTTCTTC. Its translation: CASSLRPGGERGEQFF.

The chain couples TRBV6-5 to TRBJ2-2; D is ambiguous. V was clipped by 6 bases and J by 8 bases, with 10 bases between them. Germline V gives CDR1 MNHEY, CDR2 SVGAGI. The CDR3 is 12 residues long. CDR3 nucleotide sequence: TGTGCCAGCAGCCTCAGGTCGGGGGAGCTGTTTTTT. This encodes CASSLRSGELFF.

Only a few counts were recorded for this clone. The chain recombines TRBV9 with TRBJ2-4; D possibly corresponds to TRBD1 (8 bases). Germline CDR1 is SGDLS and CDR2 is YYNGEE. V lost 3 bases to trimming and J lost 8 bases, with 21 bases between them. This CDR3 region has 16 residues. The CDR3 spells CASSEGPGGAGDIQYF. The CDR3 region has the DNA TGTGCCAGCAGCGAGGGCCCAGGGGGCGCGGGGGACATTCAGTACTTC.

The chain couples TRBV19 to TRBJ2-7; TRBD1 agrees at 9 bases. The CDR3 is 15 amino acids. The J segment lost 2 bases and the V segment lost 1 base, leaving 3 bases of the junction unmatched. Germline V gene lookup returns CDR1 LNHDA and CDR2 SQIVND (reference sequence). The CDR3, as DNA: TGTGCCAGTAGTATAGGGACAGGGGCGGCCTACGAGCAGTACTTC. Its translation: CASSIGTGAAYEQYF.

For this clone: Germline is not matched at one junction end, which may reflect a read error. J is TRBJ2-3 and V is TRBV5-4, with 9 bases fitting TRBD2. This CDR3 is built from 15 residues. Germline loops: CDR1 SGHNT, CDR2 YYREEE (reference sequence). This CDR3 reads CASSLSGTSRDTQYF. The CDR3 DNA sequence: TGTGCCAGCAGCTTGTCGGGGACTAGCAGAGATACGCAGTATTTT.

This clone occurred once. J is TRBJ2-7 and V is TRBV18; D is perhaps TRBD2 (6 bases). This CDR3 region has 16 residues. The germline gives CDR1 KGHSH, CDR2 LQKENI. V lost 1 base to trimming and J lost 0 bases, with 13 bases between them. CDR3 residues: CASSPLSSASSYEQYF. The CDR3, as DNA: TGTGCCAGCTCACCACTTTCTAGCGCAAGCTCCTACGAGCAGTACTTC.

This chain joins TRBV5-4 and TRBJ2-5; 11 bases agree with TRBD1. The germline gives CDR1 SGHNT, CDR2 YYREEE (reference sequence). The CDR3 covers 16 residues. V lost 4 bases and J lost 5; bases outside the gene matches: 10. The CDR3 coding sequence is TGTGCCAGCAGCCAAGATCCAGGGACAGGGGGGGAGACCCAGTACTTC. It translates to CASSQDPGTGGETQYF.

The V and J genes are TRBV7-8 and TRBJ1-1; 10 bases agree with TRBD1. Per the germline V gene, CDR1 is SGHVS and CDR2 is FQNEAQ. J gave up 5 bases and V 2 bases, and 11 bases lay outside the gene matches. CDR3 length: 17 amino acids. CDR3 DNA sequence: TGTGCCAGCAGCTTATCCCCACTCCGGGACAGGGGAACTGAAGCTTTCTTT. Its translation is CASSLSPLRDRGTEAFF.

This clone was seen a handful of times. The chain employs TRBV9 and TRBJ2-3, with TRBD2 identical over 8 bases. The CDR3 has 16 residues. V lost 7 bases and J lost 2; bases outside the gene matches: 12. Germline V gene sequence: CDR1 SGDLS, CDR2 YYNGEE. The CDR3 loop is CASALPAGDVTDTQYF. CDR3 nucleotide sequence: TGTGCCAGCGCCCTGCCAGCGGGGGATGTCACAGATACGCAGTATTTT.

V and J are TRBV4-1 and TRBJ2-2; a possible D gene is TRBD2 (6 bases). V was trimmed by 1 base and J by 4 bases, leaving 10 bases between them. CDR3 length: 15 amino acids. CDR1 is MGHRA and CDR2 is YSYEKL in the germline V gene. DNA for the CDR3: TGCGCCAGCAGCCAAGGGGACTCGATCACCGGGGAGCTGTTTTTT. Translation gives CASSQGDSITGELFF.

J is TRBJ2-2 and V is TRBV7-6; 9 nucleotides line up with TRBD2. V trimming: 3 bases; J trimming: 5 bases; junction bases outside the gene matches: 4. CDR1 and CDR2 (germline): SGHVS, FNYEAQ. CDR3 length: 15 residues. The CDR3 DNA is TGTGCCAGCAGCTTGGGGCTAGCGGGAACCGGGGAGCTGTTTTTT. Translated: CASSLGLAGTGELFF.

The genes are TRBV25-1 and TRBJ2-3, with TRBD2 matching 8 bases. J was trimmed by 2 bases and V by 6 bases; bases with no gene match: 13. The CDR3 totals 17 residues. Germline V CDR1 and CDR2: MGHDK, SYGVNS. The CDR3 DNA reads TGTGCCAGCAGGGCCGGGAGGGAGCACGGGACCACAGATACGCAGTATTTT. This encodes CASRAGREHGTTDTQYF.

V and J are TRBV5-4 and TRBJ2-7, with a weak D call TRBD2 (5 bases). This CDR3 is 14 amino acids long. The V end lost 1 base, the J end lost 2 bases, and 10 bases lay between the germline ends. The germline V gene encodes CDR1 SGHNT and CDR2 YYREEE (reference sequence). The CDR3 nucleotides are TGTGCCAGCAGCTTGATCGGGATTCCCTACGAGCAGTACTTC. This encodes CASSLIGIPYEQYF.

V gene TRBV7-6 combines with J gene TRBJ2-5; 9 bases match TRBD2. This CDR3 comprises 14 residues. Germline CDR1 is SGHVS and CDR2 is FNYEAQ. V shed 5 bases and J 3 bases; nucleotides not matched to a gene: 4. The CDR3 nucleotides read TGTGCCAGCAGCCCCGGGACTAGCAAAGAGACCCAGTACTTC. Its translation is CASSPGTSKETQYF.

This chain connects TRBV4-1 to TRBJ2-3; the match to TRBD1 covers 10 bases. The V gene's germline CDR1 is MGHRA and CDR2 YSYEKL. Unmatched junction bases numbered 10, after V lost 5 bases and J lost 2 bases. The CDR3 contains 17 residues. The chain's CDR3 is CASSFPFDRGPTDTQYF. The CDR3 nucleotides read TGCGCCAGCAGCTTCCCTTTCGACAGGGGGCCCACAGATACGCAGTATTTT.

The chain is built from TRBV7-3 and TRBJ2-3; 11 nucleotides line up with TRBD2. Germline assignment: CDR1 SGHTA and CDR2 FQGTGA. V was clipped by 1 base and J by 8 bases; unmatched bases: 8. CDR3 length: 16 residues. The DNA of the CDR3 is TGTGCCAGCAGCTTAATACTAGCGGGGGCGAGGGGTACGCAGTATTTT. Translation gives CASSLILAGARGTQYF.

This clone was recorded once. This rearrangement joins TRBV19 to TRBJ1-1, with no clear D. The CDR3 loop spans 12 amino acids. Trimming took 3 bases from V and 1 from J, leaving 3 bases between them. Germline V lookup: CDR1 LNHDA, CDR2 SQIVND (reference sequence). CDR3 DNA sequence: TGTGCCAGTAGTATTCAGAACACTGAAGCTTTCTTT. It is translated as CASSIQNTEAFF.

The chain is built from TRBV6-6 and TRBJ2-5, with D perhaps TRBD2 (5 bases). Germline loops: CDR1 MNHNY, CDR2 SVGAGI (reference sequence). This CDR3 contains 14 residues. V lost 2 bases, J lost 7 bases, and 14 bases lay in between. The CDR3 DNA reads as TGTGCCAGCAGTTACCCTGGACTTCCTGCGACCCAGTACTTC. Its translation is CASSYPGLPATQYF.

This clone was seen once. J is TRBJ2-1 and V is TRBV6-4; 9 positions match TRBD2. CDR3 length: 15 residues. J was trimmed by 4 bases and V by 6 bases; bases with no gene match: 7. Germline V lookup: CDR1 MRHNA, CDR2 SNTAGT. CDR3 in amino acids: CASSRLADTYNEQFF. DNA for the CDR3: TGTGCCAGCAGCCGACTAGCGGATACATACAATGAGCAGTTCTTC.

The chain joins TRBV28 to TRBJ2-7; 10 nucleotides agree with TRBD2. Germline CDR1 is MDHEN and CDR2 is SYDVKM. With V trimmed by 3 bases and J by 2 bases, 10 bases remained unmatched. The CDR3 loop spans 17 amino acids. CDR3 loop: CASSFPPALAGTYEQYF. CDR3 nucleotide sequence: TGTGCCAGCAGTTTTCCTCCAGCACTAGCGGGGACCTACGAGCAGTACTTC.

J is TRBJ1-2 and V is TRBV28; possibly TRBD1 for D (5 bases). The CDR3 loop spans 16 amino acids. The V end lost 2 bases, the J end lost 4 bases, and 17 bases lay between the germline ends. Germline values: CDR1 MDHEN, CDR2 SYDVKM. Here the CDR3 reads CASSLLWGEAVYGYTF. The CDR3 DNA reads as TGTGCCAGCAGTTTACTTTGGGGGGAGGCTGTCTATGGCTACACCTTC.

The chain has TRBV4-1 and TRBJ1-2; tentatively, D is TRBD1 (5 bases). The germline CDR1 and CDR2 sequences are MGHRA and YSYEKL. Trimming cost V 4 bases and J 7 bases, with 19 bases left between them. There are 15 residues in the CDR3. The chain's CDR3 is CASSPQRQGYAGYTF. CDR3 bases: TGCGCCAGCAGCCCCCAGAGGCAGGGCTACGCTGGCTACACCTTC.

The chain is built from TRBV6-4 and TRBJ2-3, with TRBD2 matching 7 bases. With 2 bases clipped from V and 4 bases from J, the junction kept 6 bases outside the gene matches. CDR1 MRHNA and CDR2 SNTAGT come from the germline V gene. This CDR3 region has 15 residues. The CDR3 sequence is CASSDGGGSADTQYF. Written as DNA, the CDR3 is TGTGCCAGCAGTGACGGCGGGGGTAGCGCAGATACGCAGTATTTT.

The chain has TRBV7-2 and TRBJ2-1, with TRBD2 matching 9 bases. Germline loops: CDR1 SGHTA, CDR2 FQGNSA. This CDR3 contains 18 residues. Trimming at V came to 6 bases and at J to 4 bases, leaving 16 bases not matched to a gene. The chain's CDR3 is CASSPGLAGLIRYNEQFF. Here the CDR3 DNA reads TGTGCCAGCAGTCCCGGTCTAGCGGGGCTTATAAGGTACAATGAGCAGTTCTTC.

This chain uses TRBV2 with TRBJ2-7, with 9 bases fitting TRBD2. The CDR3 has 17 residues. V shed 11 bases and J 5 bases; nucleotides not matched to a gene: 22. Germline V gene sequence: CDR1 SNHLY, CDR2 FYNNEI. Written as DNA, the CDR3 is TGTGCCCTTCGAGGGGCCCTCAGCGGGGGGTTTCCCCACGAGCAGTACTTC. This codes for CALRGALSGGFPHEQYF.

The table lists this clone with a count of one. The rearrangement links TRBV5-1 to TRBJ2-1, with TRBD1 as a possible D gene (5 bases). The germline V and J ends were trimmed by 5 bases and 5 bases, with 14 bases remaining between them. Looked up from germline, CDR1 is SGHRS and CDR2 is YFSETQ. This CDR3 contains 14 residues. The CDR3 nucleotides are TGCGCCAGCAGACAGGACCCCCAAAACAATGAGCAGTTCTTC. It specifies CASRQDPQNNEQFF.

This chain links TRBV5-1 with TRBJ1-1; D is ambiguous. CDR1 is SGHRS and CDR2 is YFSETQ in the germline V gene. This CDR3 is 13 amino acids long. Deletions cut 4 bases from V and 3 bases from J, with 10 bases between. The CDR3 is CASSADGYTEAFF. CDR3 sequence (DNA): TGCGCCAGCAGCGCCGACGGGTACACTGAAGCTTTCTTT.